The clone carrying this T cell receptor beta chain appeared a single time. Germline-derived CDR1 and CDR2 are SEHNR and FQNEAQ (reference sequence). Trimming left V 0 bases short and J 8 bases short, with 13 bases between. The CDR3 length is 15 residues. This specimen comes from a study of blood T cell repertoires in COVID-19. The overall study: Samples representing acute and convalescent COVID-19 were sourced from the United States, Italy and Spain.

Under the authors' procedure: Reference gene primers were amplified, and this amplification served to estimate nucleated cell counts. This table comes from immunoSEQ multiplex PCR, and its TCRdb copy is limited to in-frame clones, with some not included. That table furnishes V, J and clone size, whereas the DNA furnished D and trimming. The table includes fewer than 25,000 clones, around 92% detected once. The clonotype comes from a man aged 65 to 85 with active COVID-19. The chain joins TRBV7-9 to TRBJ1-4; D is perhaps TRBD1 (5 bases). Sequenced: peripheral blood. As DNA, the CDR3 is TGTGCCAGCAGCTTAGCGAGGCAGGGTGTCGAAAAACTGTTTTTT. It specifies CASSLARQGVEKLFF.